The 30 T cell receptor beta chains presented below share a single source sample, sequenced in a study of T cell changes during pregnancy in multiple sclerosis. The data were produced by immunoSEQ multiplex PCR, yet TCRdb's version contains in-frame clones alone and is incomplete. The sample yields 15,000 or so clones, approximately 86% seen once. The sample consisted of CD8+ T cells from peripheral blood mononuclear cells, taken in the first trimester of pregnancy. The receptors here all came from a female donor with multiple sclerosis, enrolled in a pregnancy study.

V is TRBV7-8 and J is TRBJ2-5, with 11 bases that match TRBD2. Trimming removed 11 bases from V and 2 bases from J; junction bases left unmatched: 4. The V gene's germline CDR1 is SGHVS and CDR2 FQNEAQ. The CDR3 is made up of 13 amino acids. The CDR3 DNA sequence: TGTGCCGGGTCTAGCGGGAGGCAAGAGACCCAGTACTTC. Translated, it gives CAGSSGRQETQYF.

The chain has TRBV7-9 and TRBJ2-7; TRBD1 matches 9 bases. This CDR3 has 16 amino acids. Germline V gene lookup returns CDR1 SEHNR and CDR2 FQNEAQ (reference sequence). Trimming at V came to 4 bases and at J to 2 bases, leaving 9 bases not matched to a gene. The CDR3 sequence: CASSSEQGAGAYEQYF. CDR3 DNA: TGTGCCAGCAGCTCCGAACAGGGGGCAGGCGCCTACGAGCAGTACTTC.

J is TRBJ2-2 and V is TRBV5-6, with TRBD2 matching 10 bases. Germline V CDR1 and CDR2: SGHDT, YYEEEE. This CDR3 has 15 residues. The V and J ends lost 2 bases and 7 bases, in that order; junction bases with no gene match: 5. CDR3 nucleotide sequence: TGTGCCAGCAGCTTTCACAGACTAGCGGGCGGGGAGCTGTTTTTT. It encodes CASSFHRLAGGELFF.

The chain is built from TRBV5-6 and TRBJ1-5, with 8 bases lining up with TRBD1. The CDR3 has 13 residues. Germline V lookup: CDR1 SGHDT, CDR2 YYEEEE. The trim removed 4 bases at V and 6 bases at J, leaving 3 bases unmatched. The CDR3 reads CASSTQGAQPQHF. CDR3 nucleotides: TGTGCCAGCAGCACGCAGGGGGCTCAGCCCCAGCATTTT.

The chain combines TRBV9 with TRBJ1-1; D call uncertain. The germline V gene has CDR1 SGDLS and CDR2 YYNGEE. V lost 1 base, J lost 4 bases, and 8 bases lay in between. The CDR3 length is 13 residues. CDR3 DNA sequence: TGTGCCAGCAGCGTATGGTCAGGCACTGAAGCTTTCTTT. Protein sequence: CASSVWSGTEAFF.

This clone was seen a handful of times. The rearrangement uses TRBV16 and TRBJ1-1; 7 bases map to TRBD1. V lost 0 bases and J lost 4; bases outside the gene matches: 2. Germline lookup yields CDR1 KGHSY and CDR2 FQNENV. The CDR3 totals 14 residues. CDR3 sequence (DNA): TGTGCCAGCAGCCAATCATCAGGGGGCACTGAAGCTTTCTTT. Protein: CASSQSSGGTEAFF.

This clone has just a few counts. This sequence joins TRBV7-6 and TRBJ1-1, with D possibly being TRBD1 (6 bases). This CDR3 region has 13 residues. Trimming took 6 bases from V and 2 from J, leaving 10 bases between them. CDR1 and CDR2 (germline): SGHVS, FNYEAQ. CDR3 region: CASRPGVNTEAFF. The CDR3 DNA sequence: TGTGCCAGCAGACCAGGGGTTAACACTGAAGCTTTCTTT.

J is TRBJ1-1 and V is TRBV5-6; no clear D gene. The V end was cut by 2 bases, the J end by 3 bases, with 5 bases between. The V gene's germline CDR1 is SGHDT and CDR2 YYEEEE. The CDR3 length is 12 residues. The CDR3 coding sequence is TGTGCCAGCAGCTTCGGGTACACTGAAGCTTTCTTT. This sequence encodes CASSFGYTEAFF.

CDR3 in amino acids: CASSLWETTEAFF. The CDR3 nucleotides are TGTGCCAGCAGCCTATGGGAGACCACTGAAGCTTTCTTT. The gene calls are TRBV9 and TRBJ1-1; D gene unclear. V lost 4 bases and J 4 bases, leaving 11 bases between the germline ends. This CDR3 has 13 amino acids. Per the germline V gene, CDR1 is SGDLS and CDR2 is YYNGEE.

For the CDR3, the DNA is TGCGCCAGCAGCTACCCTGACAGTTCCTACGAGCAGTACTTC. Translation: CASSYPDSSYEQYF. The chain is built from TRBV5-1 and TRBJ2-7, with D perhaps TRBD1 (5 bases). Germline V gene lookup returns CDR1 SGHRS and CDR2 YFSETQ. The CDR3 length is 14 residues. V lost 3 bases and J lost 1, with 11 bases in between.

The V and J genes are TRBV9 and TRBJ2-1; 11 bases fit TRBD2. J was trimmed by 3 bases and V by 3 bases; bases with no gene match: 5. The CDR3 is 16 amino acids. The germline V gene encodes CDR1 SGDLS and CDR2 YYNGEE. CDR3 sequence: CASSGLAGGLYNEQFF. The CDR3 DNA follows: TGTGCCAGCAGCGGGCTAGCGGGAGGTCTCTACAATGAGCAGTTCTTC.

The chain joins TRBV2 to TRBJ1-5; D is unresolved. Trimming removed 5 bases at V and 0 bases at J, with 8 bases between. Germline V CDR1 and CDR2: SNHLY, FYNNEI. The CDR3 runs 14 residues. The CDR3 nucleotides read TGTGCCAGCAGTCCGGGTTATAGCAATCAGCCCCAGCATTTT. It is translated as CASSPGYSNQPQHF.

This clone was counted only a few times. This chain links TRBV19 with TRBJ1-4; D unresolved. Germline V CDR1 and CDR2: LNHDA, SQIVND (reference sequence). The V and J ends lost 7 bases and 0 bases respectively, with 9 bases between them. CDR3 length equals 14 residues. As DNA, the CDR3 is TGTGCCAGTACCCAGGAGGCAACTAATGAAAAACTGTTTTTT. This sequence encodes CASTQEATNEKLFF.

The CDR3 spells CASSSPDGQGPLYNEQFF. DNA for the CDR3: TGTGCCAGCAGCTCCCCGGACGGACAGGGCCCCCTTTACAATGAGCAGTTCTTC. This rearrangement joins TRBV7-9 to TRBJ2-1; TRBD1 matches at 8 bases. This CDR3 is built from 18 residues. Germline loops: CDR1 SEHNR, CDR2 FQNEAQ (reference sequence). Trimming cost V 4 bases and J 4 bases; bases outside gene matches: 15.

Only a few counts were recorded for this clone. V and J are TRBV2 and TRBJ2-1; perhaps TRBD1 as D (5 bases). The germline V gene has CDR1 SNHLY and CDR2 FYNNEI. The CDR3 loop spans 14 amino acids. V lost 5 bases and J lost 7, with 15 bases in between. As DNA, the CDR3 is TGTGCCAGCAGTTCATCTAGGGGTAGGAATGAGCAGTTCTTC. Translated: CASSSSRGRNEQFF.

In this sample, this clone turned up once. The V gene is TRBV14, the J gene TRBJ2-1; 8 bases line up with TRBD1. V lost 2 bases, J lost 12 bases, and 9 bases stayed unmatched. The CDR3 is made up of 14 amino acids. CDR1 is SGHDN, CDR2 FVKESK, per germline. This chain's CDR3 is CASSQNPDGTGQFF. For the CDR3, the DNA is TGTGCCAGCAGCCAAAACCCCGACGGGACAGGGCAGTTCTTC.

Written as DNA, the CDR3 is TGCGCCAGCAGCAAAGGACAGACAGCCTACGAGCAGTACTTC. Protein product: CASSKGQTAYEQYF. This chain joins TRBV4-1 and TRBJ2-7, with D possibly matching TRBD1 (6 bases). CDR1 is MGHRA, CDR2 YSYEKL, per germline. This CDR3 comprises 14 residues. V was pared by 5 bases and J by 2 bases, with 13 bases between.

V is TRBV5-6 and J is TRBJ2-1; 7 bases align to TRBD1. The CDR3 extends over 15 amino acids. Trimming cost V 0 bases and J 4 bases; bases outside gene matches: 4. Germline lookup yields CDR1 SGHDT and CDR2 YYEEEE. The CDR3 region is CASSLEQGIYNEQFF. CDR3 DNA sequence: TGTGCCAGCAGCTTGGAACAGGGGATTTACAATGAGCAGTTCTTC.

This clone was detected a few times. This chain uses TRBV19 with TRBJ2-2; D gene unclear. The V end lost 3 bases, the J end lost 4 bases, and 15 bases lay between the germline ends. The germline V gene encodes CDR1 LNHDA and CDR2 SQIVND (reference sequence). This CDR3 spans 16 amino acids. The CDR3 protein is CASSISGGAVTGELFF. The DNA of the CDR3 is TGTGCCAGTAGTATCTCGGGTGGCGCGGTCACCGGGGAGCTGTTTTTT. Together with reference TRBV19 and TRBJ2-2, the CDR3 gives the full variable domain: DGGITQSPKYLFRKEGQNVTLSCEQNLNHDAMYWYRQDPGQGLRLIYYSQIVNDFQKGDIAEGYSVSREKKESFPLTVTSAQKNPTAFYLCASSISGGAVTGELFFGEGSRLTVL.

The rearrangement uses TRBV6-1 and TRBJ1-5, with 8 bases fitting TRBD1. The CDR3 sequence is 15 residues long. Germline lookup yields CDR1 MNHNS and CDR2 SASEGT. The V and J ends lost 1 base and 7 bases, in that order; junction bases with no gene match: 6. This CDR3 is CASSEGGQGGQPQHF. The CDR3 nucleotides are TGTGCCAGCAGTGAAGGTGGACAGGGTGGCCAGCCCCAGCATTTT.

The genes are TRBV11-2 and TRBJ1-1; TRBD1 matches at 8 bases. With V trimmed by 5 bases and J by 5 bases, 19 bases remained unmatched. The germline CDR1 and CDR2 sequences are SGHAT and FQNNGV. The CDR3 has 18 residues. CDR3 DNA sequence: TGTGCCAGCAGCATATGGACAGGGCGTATGATAAAGGGGACTGAAGCTTTCTTT. Protein: CASSIWTGRMIKGTEAFF.

V is TRBV2 and J is TRBJ2-1, with 9 bases aligning to TRBD2. Trimming removed 8 bases from V and 7 bases from J; junction bases left unmatched: 9. This CDR3 has 14 residues. Germline assignment: CDR1 SNHLY and CDR2 FYNNEI. This CDR3 reads CASGPSGVANEQFF. The CDR3 region has the DNA TGTGCCAGCGGCCCTAGCGGGGTCGCGAATGAGCAGTTCTTC.

This clone was seen more than once but under ten times. This chain's CDR3 is CASTRGRAEAFF. DNA for the CDR3: TGTGCCAGCACCCGAGGGAGGGCAGAAGCTTTCTTT. The chain recombines TRBV5-6 with TRBJ1-1, with D unresolved. Deletions cut 6 bases from V and 8 bases from J, with 14 bases between. The CDR3 is 12 residues long. Germline CDR1 and CDR2: SGHDT and YYEEEE.

The chain combines TRBV6-5 with TRBJ2-7; 8 bases map to TRBD2. CDR3 size: 14 residues. CDR1 and CDR2 (germline): MNHEY, SVGAGI. The V and J ends lost 6 bases and 2 bases, in that order; junction bases with no gene match: 6. DNA for the CDR3: TGTGCCAGCAGCTCCGGGACTAGGACCTACGAGCAGTACTTC. The encoded protein is CASSSGTRTYEQYF.

The chain is built from TRBV4-1 and TRBJ2-5; D is ambiguous. This CDR3 has 14 amino acids. Trimming removed 0 bases from V and 7 bases from J, with 12 bases in between. CDR1 is MGHRA and CDR2 is YSYEKL in the germline V gene. The CDR3 bases are TGCGCCAGCAGCCAAGATCCCGGGTTGGGGACCCAGTACTTC. As protein: CASSQDPGLGTQYF.

This rearrangement joins TRBV7-9 to TRBJ2-6; 7 bases fit TRBD1. J gave up 4 bases and V 6 bases, and 6 bases lay outside the gene matches. CDR3 length equals 15 residues. Germline-derived CDR1 and CDR2 are SEHNR and FQNEAQ (reference sequence). The chain's CDR3 is CASSLGGSGANVLTF. The CDR3 nucleotides are TGTGCCAGCAGTCTAGGGGGCTCCGGGGCCAACGTCCTGACTTTC.

The chain joins TRBV27 to TRBJ2-7; tentatively, D is TRBD1 (5 bases). Germline CDR1 MNHEY, CDR2 SMNVEV (reference sequence). The germline V and J ends were trimmed by 5 bases and 5 bases, with 16 bases remaining between them. The CDR3 consists of 14 residues. The DNA for the CDR3 is TGTGCCAGCAGTCCGCTCAGGGAAGTCCACGAGCAGTACTTC. It yields the protein CASSPLREVHEQYF.

J is TRBJ1-2 and V is TRBV7-9; the match to TRBD1 covers 8 bases. Per the germline V gene, CDR1 is SEHNR and CDR2 is FQNEAQ (reference sequence). This CDR3 comprises 14 residues. Trimming at V came to 5 bases and at J to 3 bases, leaving 5 bases not matched to a gene. The DNA of the CDR3 is TGTGCCAGCAGCCCAGGGGGCTCAGACTATGGCTACACCTTC. As protein: CASSPGGSDYGYTF.

J is TRBJ1-4 and V is TRBV6-5; no clear D. The CDR3 runs to 15 residues. Trimming removed 6 bases from V and 0 bases from J, with 11 bases in between. CDR1 and CDR2 from the germline V gene are MNHEY and SVGAGI. CDR3 region: CASRSEFATNEKLFF. In nucleotides, the CDR3 is TGTGCCAGCAGGTCGGAGTTTGCAACTAATGAAAAACTGTTTTTT.

The chain joins TRBV9 to TRBJ1-2; 10 nucleotides match TRBD1. Per germline, CDR1 SGDLS and CDR2 YYNGEE. The CDR3 is 17 residues long. V shed 6 bases and J 0 bases; nucleotides not matched to a gene: 11. The CDR3: CASNNPTGGSANYGYTF. The CDR3 nucleotides read TGTGCCAGCAACAATCCGACAGGGGGCTCGGCTAACTATGGCTACACCTTC.